This T cell receptor (beta chain) was sequenced during a study of blood T cell repertoires in COVID-19. Across the study: There were acute and convalescent COVID-19 samples, and they came from the United States, Italy and Spain. From T cells, B-cell-depleted T cells, or PBMCs came the material, which was cDNA or gDNA.

The CDR3 has 17 residues. Germline V gene sequence: CDR1 SGHRS, CDR2 YFSETQ. Trimming took 8 bases from V and 0 from J, leaving 18 bases between them. This clone was detected a few times. Assay used: immunoSEQ multiplex PCR; TCRdb lists only in-frame clones, some missing. This table has about 120,000 clones, about 90% appearing once. V is TRBV5-1 and J is TRBJ1-6; D perhaps matches TRBD1 (6 bases). The sample was peripheral blood. The TCR originated in a woman aged 65 to 85 with acute or convalescent COVID-19. CDR3 sequence: CASRQLQDSSYNSPLHF. The CDR3 DNA follows: TGCGCCAGTCGACAATTGCAGGACAGCTCCTATAATTCACCCCTCCACTTT.